This T cell receptor (beta chain) was found in a study of shared clonotypes between healthy human individuals. Study-level information: Three CD4 naive, three CD4 memory, two CD8 naive and one CD8 memory plate were used per donor.

Partitioning of CD4+ cells yielded a CD45RA+ naive subset and a CD45RA-negative memory subset. Genomic DNA per cell subset filled all wells of several immunoSEQ plates. The sorted-subset replicate PCRs were given around 190 ng DNA, which is tens of thousands of T cell genomes. Sequenced by immunoSEQ multiplex PCR; TCRdb stores in-frame clones only, minus some. The table records approximately 980,000 clones, around 80% of them present only once. This clone showed up just once. Sequenced material: memory CD4+ T cells sorted from blood. Subset in this sample: CD45RA-negative fraction. This sequence originates from a man between 18 and 35 years old in good health.

The CDR3 here is CASSDLTGGKRADTQYF. CDR3 nucleotides: TGTGCCAGCAGTGACCTCACAGGGGGCAAACGAGCAGATACGCAGTATTTT. The V and J genes are TRBV6-1 and TRBJ2-3; 9 nucleotides line up with TRBD1. The V gene's germline CDR1 is MNHNS and CDR2 SASEGT. Germline trimming cut 3 bases from V and 4 bases from J; bases unmatched to any gene: 11. This CDR3 has 17 residues.